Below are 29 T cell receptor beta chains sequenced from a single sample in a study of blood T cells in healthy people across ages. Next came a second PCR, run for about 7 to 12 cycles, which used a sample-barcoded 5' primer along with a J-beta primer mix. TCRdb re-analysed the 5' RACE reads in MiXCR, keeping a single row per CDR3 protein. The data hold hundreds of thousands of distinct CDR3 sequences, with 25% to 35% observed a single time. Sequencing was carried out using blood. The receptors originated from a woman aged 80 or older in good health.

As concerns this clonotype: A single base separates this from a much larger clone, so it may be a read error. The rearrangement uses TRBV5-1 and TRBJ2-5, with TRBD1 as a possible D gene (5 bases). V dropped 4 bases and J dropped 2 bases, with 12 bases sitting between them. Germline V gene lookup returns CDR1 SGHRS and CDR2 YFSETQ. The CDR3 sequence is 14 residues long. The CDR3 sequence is CASSTGHRQETQYF. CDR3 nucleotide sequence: TGCGCCAGCAGCACTGGACATAGACAAGAGACCCAGTACTTC.

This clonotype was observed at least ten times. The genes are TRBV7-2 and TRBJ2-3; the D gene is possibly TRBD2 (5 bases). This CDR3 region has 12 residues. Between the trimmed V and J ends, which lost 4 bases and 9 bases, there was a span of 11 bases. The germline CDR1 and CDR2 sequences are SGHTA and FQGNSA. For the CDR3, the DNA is TGTGCCAGCAGCTCCCGGACTGGCACGCAGTATTTT. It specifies CASSSRTGTQYF. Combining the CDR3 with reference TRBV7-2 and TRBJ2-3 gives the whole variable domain GAGVSQSPSNKVTEKGKDVELRCDPISGHTALYWYRQSLGQGLEFLIYFQGNSAPDKSGLPSDRFSAERTGGSVSTLTIQRTQQEDSAVYLCASSSRTGTQYFGPGTRLTVL.

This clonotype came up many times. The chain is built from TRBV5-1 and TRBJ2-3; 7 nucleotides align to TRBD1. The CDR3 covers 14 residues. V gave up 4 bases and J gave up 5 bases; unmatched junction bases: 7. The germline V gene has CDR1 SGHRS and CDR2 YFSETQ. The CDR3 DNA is TGCGCCAGCAGCGATCGGGCAGGGGGAGATACGCAGTATTTT. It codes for CASSDRAGGDTQYF.

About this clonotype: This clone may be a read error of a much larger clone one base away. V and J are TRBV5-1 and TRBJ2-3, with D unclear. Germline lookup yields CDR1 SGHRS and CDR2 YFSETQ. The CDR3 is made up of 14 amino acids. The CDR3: CAGSLAENTDTQYF. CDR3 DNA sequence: TGCGCCGGCAGCTTGGCTGAGAACACAGATACGCAGTATTTT.

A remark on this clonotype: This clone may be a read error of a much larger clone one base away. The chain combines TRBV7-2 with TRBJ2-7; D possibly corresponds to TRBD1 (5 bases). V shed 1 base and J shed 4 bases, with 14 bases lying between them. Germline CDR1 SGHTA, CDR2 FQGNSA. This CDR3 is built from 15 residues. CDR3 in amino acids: CASSLEGRVLYEQYV. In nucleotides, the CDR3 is TGTGCCAGCAGCTTAGAAGGCAGGGTTCTTTACGAGCAGTACGTC.

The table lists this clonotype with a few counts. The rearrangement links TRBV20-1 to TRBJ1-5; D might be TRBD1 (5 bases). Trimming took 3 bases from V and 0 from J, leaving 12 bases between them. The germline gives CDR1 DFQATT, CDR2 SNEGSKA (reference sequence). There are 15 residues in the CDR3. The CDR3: CSARGQGISNQPQHF. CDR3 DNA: TGCAGTGCTAGGGGTCAGGGAATTAGCAATCAGCCCCAGCATTTT.

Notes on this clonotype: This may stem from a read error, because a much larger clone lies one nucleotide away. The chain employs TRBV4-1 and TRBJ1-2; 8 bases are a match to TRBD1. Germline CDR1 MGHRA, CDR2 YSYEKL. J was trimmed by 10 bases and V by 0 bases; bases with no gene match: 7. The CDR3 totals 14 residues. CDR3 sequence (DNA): TGCGCCAGCAGCCAAGACAGGGGGCAGAGAGACTACACCTTC. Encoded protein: CASSQDRGQRDYTF.

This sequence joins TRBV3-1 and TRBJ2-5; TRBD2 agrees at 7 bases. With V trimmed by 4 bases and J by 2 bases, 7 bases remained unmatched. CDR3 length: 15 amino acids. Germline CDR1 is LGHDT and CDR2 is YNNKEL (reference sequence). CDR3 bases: TGTGCCAGCAGCCGAGGGACTACAAAACAAGAGACCCAGTACTTC. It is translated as CASSRGTTKQETQYF.

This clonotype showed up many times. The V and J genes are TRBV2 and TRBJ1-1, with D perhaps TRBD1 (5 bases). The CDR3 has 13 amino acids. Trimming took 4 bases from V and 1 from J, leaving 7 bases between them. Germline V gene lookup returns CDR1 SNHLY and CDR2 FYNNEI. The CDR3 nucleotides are TGTGCCAGCAGTGGGGGCAGGAACACTGAAGCTTTCTTT. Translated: CASSGGRNTEAFF. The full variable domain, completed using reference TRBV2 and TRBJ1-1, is EPEVTQTPSHQVTQMGQEVILRCVPISNHLYFYWYRQILGQKVEFLVSFYNNEISEKSEIFDDQFSVERPDGSNFTLKIRSTKLEDSAMYFCASSGGRNTEAFFGQGTRLTVV.

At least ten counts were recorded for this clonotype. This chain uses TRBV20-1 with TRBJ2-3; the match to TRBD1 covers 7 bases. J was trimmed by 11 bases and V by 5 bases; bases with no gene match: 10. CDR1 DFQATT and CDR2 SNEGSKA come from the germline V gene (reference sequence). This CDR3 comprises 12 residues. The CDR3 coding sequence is TGCAGTGCTCTATTGACAGGGTATAGGCAGTATTTT. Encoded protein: CSALLTGYRQYF.

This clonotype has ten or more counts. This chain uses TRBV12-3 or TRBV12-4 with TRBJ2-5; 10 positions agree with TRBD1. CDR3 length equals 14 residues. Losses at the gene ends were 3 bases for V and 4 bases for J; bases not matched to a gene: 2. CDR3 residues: CASSFRDRGETQYF. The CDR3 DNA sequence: TGTGCCAGCAGTTTCAGGGACAGGGGAGAGACCCAGTACTTC.

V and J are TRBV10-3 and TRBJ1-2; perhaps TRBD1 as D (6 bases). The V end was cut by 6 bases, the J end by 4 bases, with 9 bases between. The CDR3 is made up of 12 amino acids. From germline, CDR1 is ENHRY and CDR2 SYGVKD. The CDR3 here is CAISRDTYGYTF. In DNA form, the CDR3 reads TGTGCCATCAGCCGGGACACCTATGGCTACACCTTC.

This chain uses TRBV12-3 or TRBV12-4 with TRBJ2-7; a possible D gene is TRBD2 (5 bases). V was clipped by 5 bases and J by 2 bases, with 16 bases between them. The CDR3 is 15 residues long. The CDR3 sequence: CASSGRNGGAYEQYF. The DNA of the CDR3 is TGTGCCAGCAGTGGGCGGAATGGAGGAGCCTACGAGCAGTACTTC.

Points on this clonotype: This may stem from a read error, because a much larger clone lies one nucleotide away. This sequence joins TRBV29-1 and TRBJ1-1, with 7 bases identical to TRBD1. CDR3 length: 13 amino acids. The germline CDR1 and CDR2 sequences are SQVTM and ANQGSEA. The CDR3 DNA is TGCGGCGTTGATGACAGGGTGAACACTGAAGCTTTCTTT. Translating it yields CGVDDRVNTEAFF.

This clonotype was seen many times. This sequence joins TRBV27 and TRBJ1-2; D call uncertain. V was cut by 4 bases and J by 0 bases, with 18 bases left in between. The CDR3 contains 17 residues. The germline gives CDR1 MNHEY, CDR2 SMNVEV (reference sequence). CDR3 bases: TGTGCCAGCAGTTCCTTCGGACCCTCCATGTCTAACTATGGCTACACCTTC. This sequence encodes CASSSFGPSMSNYGYTF.

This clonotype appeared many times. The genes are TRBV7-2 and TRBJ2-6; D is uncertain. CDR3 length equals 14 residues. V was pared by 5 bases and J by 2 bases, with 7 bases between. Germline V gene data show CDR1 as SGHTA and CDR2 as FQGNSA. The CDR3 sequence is CASSRGAGANVLTF. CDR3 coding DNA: TGTGCCAGCAGCCGAGGCGCTGGGGCCAACGTCCTGACTTTC. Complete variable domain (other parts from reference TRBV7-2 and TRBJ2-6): GAGVSQSPSNKVTEKGKDVELRCDPISGHTALYWYRQSLGQGLEFLIYFQGNSAPDKSGLPSDRFSAERTGGSVSTLTIQRTQQEDSAVYLCASSRGAGANVLTFGAGSRLTVL.

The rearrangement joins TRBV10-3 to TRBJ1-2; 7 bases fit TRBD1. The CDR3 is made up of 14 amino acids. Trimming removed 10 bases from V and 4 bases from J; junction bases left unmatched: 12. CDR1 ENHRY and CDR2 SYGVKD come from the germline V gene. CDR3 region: CATKPGQPSYGYTF. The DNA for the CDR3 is TGTGCCACCAAACCGGGACAGCCAAGCTATGGCTACACCTTC.

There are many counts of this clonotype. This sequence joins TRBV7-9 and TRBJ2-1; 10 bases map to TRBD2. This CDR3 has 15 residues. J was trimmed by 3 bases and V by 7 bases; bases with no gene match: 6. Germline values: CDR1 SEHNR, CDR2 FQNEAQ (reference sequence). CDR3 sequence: CASIPLAGLYNEQFF. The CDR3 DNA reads TGTGCCAGCATCCCACTAGCGGGACTCTACAATGAGCAGTTCTTC.

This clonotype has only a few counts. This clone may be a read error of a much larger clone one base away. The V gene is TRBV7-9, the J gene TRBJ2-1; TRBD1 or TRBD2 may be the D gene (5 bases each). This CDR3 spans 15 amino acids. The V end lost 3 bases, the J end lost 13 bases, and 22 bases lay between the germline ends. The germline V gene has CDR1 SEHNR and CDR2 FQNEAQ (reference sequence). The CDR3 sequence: CASSLDLGLGETQFF. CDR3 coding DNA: TGTGCCAGCAGCTTGGACCTCGGCTTAGGGGAGACCCAGTTCTTC.

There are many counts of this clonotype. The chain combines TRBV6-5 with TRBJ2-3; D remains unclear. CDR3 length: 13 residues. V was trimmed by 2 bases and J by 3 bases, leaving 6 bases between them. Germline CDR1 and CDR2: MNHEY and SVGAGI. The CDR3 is CASSYPETDTQYF. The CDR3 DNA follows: TGTGCCAGCAGTTACCCAGAGACAGATACGCAGTATTTT.

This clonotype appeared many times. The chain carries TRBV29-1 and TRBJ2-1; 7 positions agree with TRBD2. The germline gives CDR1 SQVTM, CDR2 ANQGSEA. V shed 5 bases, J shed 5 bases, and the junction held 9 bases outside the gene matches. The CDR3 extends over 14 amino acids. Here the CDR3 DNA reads TGCAGCGTTTCCCTGGGGCTAGCGGACAATGAGCAGTTCTTC. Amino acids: CSVSLGLADNEQFF.

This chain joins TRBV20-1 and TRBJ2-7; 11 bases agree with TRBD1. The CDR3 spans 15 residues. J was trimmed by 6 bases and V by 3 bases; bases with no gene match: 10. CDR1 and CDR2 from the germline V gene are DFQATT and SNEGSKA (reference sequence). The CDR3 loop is CSASPRTGGLLEQYF. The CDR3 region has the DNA TGCAGTGCTAGCCCCAGGACAGGGGGCCTCCTCGAGCAGTACTTC.

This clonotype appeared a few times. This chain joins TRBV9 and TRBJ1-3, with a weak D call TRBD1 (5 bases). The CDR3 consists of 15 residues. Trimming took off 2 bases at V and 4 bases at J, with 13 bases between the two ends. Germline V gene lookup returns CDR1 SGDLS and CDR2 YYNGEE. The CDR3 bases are TGTGCCAGCAGCGTCGGGCAGGGAGAAGGAAACACCATATATTTT. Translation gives CASSVGQGEGNTIYF.

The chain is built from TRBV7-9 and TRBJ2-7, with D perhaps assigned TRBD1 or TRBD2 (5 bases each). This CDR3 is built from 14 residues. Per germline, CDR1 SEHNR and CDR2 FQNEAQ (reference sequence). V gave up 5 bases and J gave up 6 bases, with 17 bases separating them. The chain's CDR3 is CASSGPGRRGEQYF. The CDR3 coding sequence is TGTGCCAGCAGCGGGCCGGGACGAAGGGGCGAGCAGTACTTC.

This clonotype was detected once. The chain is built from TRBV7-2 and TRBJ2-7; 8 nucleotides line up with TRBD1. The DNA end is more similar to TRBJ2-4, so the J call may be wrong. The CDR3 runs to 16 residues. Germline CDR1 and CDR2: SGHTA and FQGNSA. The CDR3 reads CASSLGGTGGGNIQYF. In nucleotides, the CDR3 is TGTGCCAGCAGCTTAGGAGGGACAGGTGGGGGAAACATTCAGTACTTC.

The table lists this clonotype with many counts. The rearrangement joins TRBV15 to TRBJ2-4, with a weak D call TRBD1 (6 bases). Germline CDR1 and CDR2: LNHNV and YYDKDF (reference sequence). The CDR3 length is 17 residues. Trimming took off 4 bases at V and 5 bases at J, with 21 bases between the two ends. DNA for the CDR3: TGTGCCACCAGCACGGATCGGACAGTACGGGCCCAAAACATTCAGTACTTC. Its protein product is CATSTDRTVRAQNIQYF.

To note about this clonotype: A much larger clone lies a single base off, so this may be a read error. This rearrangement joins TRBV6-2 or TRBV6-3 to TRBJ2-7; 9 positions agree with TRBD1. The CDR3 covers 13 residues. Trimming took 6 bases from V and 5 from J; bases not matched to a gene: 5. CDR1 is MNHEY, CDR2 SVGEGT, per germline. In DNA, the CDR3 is TGTGCCAGCAGGGGACAGGGAAACCACGAGCAGTACTTC. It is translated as CASRGQGNHEQYF.

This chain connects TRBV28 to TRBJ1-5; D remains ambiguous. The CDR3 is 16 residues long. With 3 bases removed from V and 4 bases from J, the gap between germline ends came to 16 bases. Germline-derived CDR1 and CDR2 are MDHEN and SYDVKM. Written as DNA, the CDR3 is TGTGCCAGCAGTTTCATAAAAGTTGCTTTAAATCAGCCCCAGCATTTT. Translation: CASSFIKVALNQPQHF.

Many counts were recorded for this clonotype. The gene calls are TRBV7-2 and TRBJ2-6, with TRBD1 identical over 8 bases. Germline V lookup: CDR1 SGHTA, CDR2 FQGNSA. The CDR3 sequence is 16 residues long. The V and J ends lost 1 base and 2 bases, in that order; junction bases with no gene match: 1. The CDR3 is CASSLGTGTGANVLTF. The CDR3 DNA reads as TGTGCCAGCAGCTTAGGGACAGGGACTGGGGCCAACGTCCTGACTTTC.